This TCR beta chain was sequenced for a study of cytomegalovirus exposure and HLA in healthy donors. Study information: Some 85 million unique TCRs, all from HLA-typed donors, were included in an early release of the data.

Donors consisted of healthy bone marrow donors. Though nominally healthy at sampling, donors likely had unrecorded immune exposures. Researchers ran the PCR with 60 Vbeta and 13 Jbeta primers. As originally analysed: Later reanalysis found about 80 million unique TCR beta chains, around 9.9 million of them shared. Repertoires were generated with immunoSEQ multiplex PCR, while TCRdb's copy carries only in-frame clones and drops some. Clonal size and the V and J genes are those of that table, whereas D and trimming came from the DNA. The sample has some 190,000 clones, about 79% seen once. The V gene's germline CDR1 is SGHAT and CDR2 FQNNGV. V lost 4 bases and J 4 bases, leaving 10 bases between the germline ends. CDR3 length: 13 amino acids.

Sequenced input: PBMCs. V gene TRBV11-2 combines with J gene TRBJ1-2; D is ambiguous. This clonotype was sampled from a man younger than 35 in good health and CMV-seronegative. The CDR3 loop is CASSSSSAYGYTF. The CDR3 coding sequence is TGTGCCAGCAGCTCTAGTTCGGCCTATGGCTACACCTTC. Filled out from reference TRBV11-2 and TRBJ1-2, the complete variable domain reads EAGVAQSPRYKIIEKRQSVAFWCNPISGHATLYWYQQILGQGPKLLIQFQNNGVVDDSQLPKDRFSAERLKGVDSTLKIQPAKLEDSAVYLCASSSSSAYGYTFGSGTRLTVV.